Below are 8 T cell receptor beta chains sequenced from a single sample in a study of response to subunit inactivated influenza vaccine. From the RT-PCR reads, TCRdb called clonotypes with MiXCR, one entry per CDR3 protein. The sample consists of some 500,000 distinct CDR3 sequences, about an eighth of them appearing once. The sequences come from PBMCs from blood, collected about 6 weeks after vaccination. These receptors all stem from a middle-aged man who received an inactivated influenza vaccine.

The rearrangement links TRBV5-1 to TRBJ2-3, with no clear D. Germline V gene lookup returns CDR1 SGHRS and CDR2 YFSETQ. CDR3 length: 13 residues. V lost 1 base, J lost 4 bases, and 7 bases lay in between. The CDR3 loop reads CASSLQRADTQYF. Here the CDR3 DNA reads TGCGCCAGCAGCTTGCAACGTGCAGATACGCAGTATTTT.

This CDR3 reads CASSQTSGGEADTQYF. The DNA of the CDR3 is TGTGCCAGCAGCCAAACTAGCGGGGGGGAGGCAGATACGCAGTATTTT. The chain uses TRBV4-2 and TRBJ2-3, with TRBD2 identical over 13 bases. Germline values: CDR1 LGHNA, CDR2 YNFKEQ. The CDR3 consists of 16 residues. The V and J ends lost 2 bases and 4 bases, in that order; junction bases with no gene match: 3.

This clonotype was counted between two and nine times. This chain uses TRBV4-3 with TRBJ2-1; D not certain. This CDR3 comprises 17 residues. V was shortened by 0 bases and J by 4 bases, with 16 bases between the two germline ends. CDR1 is LGHNA, CDR2 YSLEER, per germline. DNA for the CDR3: TGCGCCAGCAGCCAAGAGATGGAACCCGGGTGGTACAATGAGCAGTTCTTC. This codes for CASSQEMEPGWYNEQFF.

The CDR3 bases are TGTGCCAGCAGCTTGGTTGAAACAAACACCGGGGAGCTGTTTTTT. Protein: CASSLVETNTGELFF. V usage is TRBV7-6 and J usage is TRBJ2-2; D uncertain. Germline lookup yields CDR1 SGHVS and CDR2 FNYEAQ. V lost 3 bases to trimming and J lost 2 bases, with 10 bases between them. CDR3 length: 15 residues.

Only a few counts were recorded for this clonotype. The genes are TRBV4-1 and TRBJ2-3; D gene ambiguous. CDR1 is MGHRA and CDR2 is YSYEKL in the germline V gene. The CDR3 length is 15 residues. The V gene lost 0 bases and the J gene lost 5 bases, with 12 bases spanning the gap. CDR3 residues: CASSQDDTVGDTQYF. For the CDR3, the DNA is TGCGCCAGCAGCCAAGATGATACAGTTGGAGATACGCAGTATTTT.

The chain has TRBV20-1 and TRBJ1-6; the D is unclear. From germline, CDR1 is DFQATT and CDR2 SNEGSKA (reference sequence). The CDR3 extends over 14 amino acids. Trimming pared 3 bases from V and 15 bases from J, leaving 21 bases between. CDR3 residues: CSASPRSAFRDLHF. DNA of the CDR3: TGCAGTGCTAGTCCCAGAAGTGCCTTTAGGGACCTCCACTTT.

This clonotype was picked up a small number of times. The chain has TRBV5-1 and TRBJ1-5, with D possibly matching TRBD1 (6 bases). V was cut by 4 bases and J by 7 bases, with 15 bases left in between. The germline gives CDR1 SGHRS, CDR2 YFSETQ. The CDR3 is made up of 14 amino acids. CDR3 in DNA: TGCGCCAGCAGCCCATCCCCAGGGGAGCAGCCCCAGCATTTT. Its protein product is CASSPSPGEQPQHF.

This clonotype was seen repeatedly, ten times or more. The V gene is TRBV12-3 or TRBV12-4, the J gene TRBJ2-7; D gene unclear. This CDR3 is built from 12 residues. Trimming removed 5 bases at V and 3 bases at J, with 8 bases between. CDR3 DNA sequence: TGTGCCAGCAGTCTCCATAACTACGAGCAGTACTTC. Translating gives CASSLHNYEQYF.